This T cell receptor beta chain was sequenced in a study of blood T cell repertoires in COVID-19. The overall study: Acute and convalescent COVID-19 specimens originated in the United States, Italy and Spain. From T cells, B-cell-depleted T cells, or PBMCs came the material, which was cDNA or gDNA.

CDR1 is SGHAT and CDR2 is FQNNGV in the germline V gene. The CDR3 extends over 14 amino acids. The V segment lost 5 bases and the J segment 4 bases; nucleotides outside the gene matches: 2. The authors' processing: Reference gene primers were amplified, and this amplification served to estimate nucleated cell counts. The protocol was immunoSEQ multiplex PCR, while the TCRdb copy is restricted to in-frame clones and leaves out a portion. Clone size and the V and J calls come from that table; the DNA yielded D and trimming. The sample holds around 59,000 clones; around 80% are singletons and the top ten take roughly 7%.

Sequencing input: peripheral blood. The sequence derives from a man between 60 and 75 years old with acute or convalescent COVID-19. This rearrangement joins TRBV11-2 to TRBJ2-5, with 12 bases aligning to TRBD2. CDR3 protein: CASSETSGGETQYF. The CDR3 DNA reads TGTGCCAGCAGCGAGACTAGCGGGGGAGAGACCCAGTACTTC.